A single sample is the source of the 14 T cell receptor beta chains below, sequenced in a study of read filtering for tumor transcriptome and immune sequencing (dated by TCRdb to 2019 to 2021). The run used an Illumina HiSeq 4000. TCR libraries were built from roughly 370 ng RNA with the Immunoverse kit, using molecular barcoded adaptors covering alpha/delta and beta/gamma chains. The public reads were quality trimmed at Q25 with fastp and then assembled into clones with MiXCR by TCRdb, keeping productive beta chains. Each record represents a unique CDR3 protein, reported with the most common genes and DNA among its rows. This sample gives about 130,000 distinct CDR3 sequences in total; 10% to 15% of them show up just once. The ten most abundant clones make up more than 9.5% of the sample. Material: a population of CD138-negative cells sorted from bone marrow. The cell subset or site label, as the study defines it: bone marrow mononuclear cells depleted of CD138+ plasma/myeloma cells by negative magnetic selection. The receptors stem from a donor over 35 with multiple myeloma.

Comments on this clonotype: Because the CDR3 is missing its conserved closing phenylalanine or tryptophan, this is likely a read error. The chain links TRBV3-1 to TRBJ2-5, with TRBD1 matching over 7 bases. CDR1 LGHDT and CDR2 YNNKEL come from the germline V gene (reference sequence). The CDR3 loop spans 18 amino acids. With 6 bases clipped from V and 2 bases from J, the junction kept 18 bases outside the gene matches. The CDR3 loop is CASRPTTMTGKFQETQYS. In nucleotides, the CDR3 is TGTGCCAGCAGACCCACTACGATGACAGGGAAGTTTCAAGAGACCCAGTACTCC.

This clonotype was detected many times. This chain links TRBV7-9 with TRBJ1-5; D is uncertain. Germline assignment: CDR1 SEHNR and CDR2 FQNEAQ (reference sequence). The CDR3 totals 14 residues. The V end lost 1 base, the J end lost 7 bases, and 11 bases lay between the germline ends. The CDR3 bases are TGTGCCAGCAGCTTAGACCTGGGTGGACAGCCCCAGCATTTT. Its protein is CASSLDLGGQPQHF.

This clonotype was counted ten times or more. The V call is TRBV19, the J call TRBJ2-3; D tentatively fits TRBD1 or TRBD2 (6 bases each). Deletions cut 7 bases from V and 3 bases from J, with 14 bases between. This CDR3 region has 14 residues. From germline, CDR1 is LNHDA and CDR2 SQIVND (reference sequence). The CDR3 nucleotides read TGTGCCAGTAAAGAAGGGGGAGGAACAGATACGCAGTATTTT. Translating gives CASKEGGGTDTQYF.

This clonotype was observed a few times. The chain carries TRBV7-2 and TRBJ2-5; the match to TRBD2 covers 10 bases. Germline CDR1 and CDR2: SGHTA and FQGNSA. J gave up 5 bases and V 2 bases, and 2 bases lay outside the gene matches. The CDR3 covers 14 residues. This CDR3 is CASSLSSGSETQYF. CDR3 DNA sequence: TGTGCCAGCAGCTTATCTAGCGGGAGTGAGACCCAGTACTTC.

The chain carries TRBV20-1 and TRBJ2-4; TRBD1 matches 9 bases. The CDR3 runs to 13 residues. J gave up 6 bases and V 7 bases, and 7 bases lay outside the gene matches. Germline V gene sequence: CDR1 DFQATT, CDR2 SNEGSKA (reference sequence). The CDR3 sequence is CSVTQGAGNIQYF. CDR3 sequence (DNA): TGCAGTGTCACACAGGGGGCGGGAAACATTCAGTACTTC.

This clonotype was observed at least ten times. The V gene is TRBV12-3 or TRBV12-4, the J gene TRBJ2-2; weak D call: TRBD2 (6 bases). The germline V and J ends were trimmed by 5 bases and 3 bases, with 13 bases remaining between them. The CDR3 loop spans 15 amino acids. CDR3 in amino acids: CASSPQEGYTGELFF. The CDR3 DNA sequence: TGTGCCAGCAGTCCGCAGGAGGGCTACACCGGGGAGCTGTTTTTT.

Ten or more counts support this clonotype. The chain carries TRBV6-2 or TRBV6-3 and TRBJ2-2, with D perhaps given as TRBD1 or TRBD2 (5 bases each). Germline values: CDR1 MNHEY, CDR2 SVGEGT. V was trimmed by 6 bases and J by 0 bases, leaving 11 bases between them. CDR3 length: 15 residues. CDR3 sequence reads: CASSSGTANTGELFF. CDR3 DNA: TGTGCCAGCAGCTCCGGGACGGCGAACACCGGGGAGCTGTTTTTT.

This clonotype was detected a few times. The gene calls are TRBV6-1 and TRBJ2-3; 12 nucleotides match TRBD2. This CDR3 is built from 16 residues. The trim removed 3 bases at V and 1 base at J, leaving 2 bases unmatched. Germline-derived CDR1 and CDR2 are MNHNS and SASEGT. CDR3 in DNA: TGTGCCAGCAGTGATCTAGCGGGGGGGCGCACAGATACGCAGTATTTT. Its translation is CASSDLAGGRTDTQYF.

This clonotype was observed many times. The chain has TRBV29-1 and TRBJ1-1; tentatively, D is TRBD1 (5 bases). Trimming stripped 6 bases from V and 5 bases from J, with 19 bases between. From germline, CDR1 is SQVTM and CDR2 ANQGSEA. CDR3 length equals 14 residues. The CDR3 DNA sequence: TGCAGCGTATCGGACATCCTTGCTGCTACTGAAGCTTTCTTT. Protein product: CSVSDILAATEAFF.

Remarks on this clonotype: One base away lies a much larger clone, so this may be a sequencing read error. The chain carries TRBV6-6 and TRBJ1-1; D may be TRBD1 (6 bases). The V gene lost 8 bases and the J gene lost 4 bases, with 17 bases spanning the gap. Germline V gene data show CDR1 as MNHNY and CDR2 as SVGAGI (reference sequence). The CDR3 sequence is 14 residues long. CDR3 residues: CASGPGAGVTEAFF. CDR3 in DNA: TGTGCCAGCGGTCCCGGGGCAGGGGTCACTGAAGCTTTCTTT.

This clonotype was observed at least ten times. The rearrangement uses TRBV4-1 and TRBJ2-1; 11 nucleotides agree with TRBD2. This CDR3 has 22 residues. J lost 0 bases, V lost 2 bases, and 18 bases had no gene match. Germline V gene data show CDR1 as MGHRA and CDR2 as YSYEKL. The CDR3 bases are TGCGCCAGCAGCCAAAAAAGGGGACTACCGGGACTAGCGGCAAGCTCCTACAATGAGCAGTTCTTC. It encodes CASSQKRGLPGLAASSYNEQFF.

This clonotype was counted ten times or more. The chain is built from TRBV27 and TRBJ1-5; 10 bases are a match to TRBD1. Unmatched junction bases numbered 5, after V lost 5 bases and J lost 7 bases. Germline V gives CDR1 MNHEY, CDR2 SMNVEV (reference sequence). The CDR3 consists of 14 residues. Here the CDR3 reads CASSPGTGEQPQHF. As DNA, the CDR3 is TGTGCCAGCAGTCCGGGGACAGGGGAGCAGCCCCAGCATTTT.

This clonotype was found many times. This sequence joins TRBV20-1 and TRBJ2-1; 10 bases map to TRBD2. The CDR3 loop spans 15 amino acids. CDR1 and CDR2 from the germline V gene are DFQATT and SNEGSKA (reference sequence). V lost 5 bases and J lost 5; bases outside the gene matches: 9. This CDR3 reads CSAWTGLAVNNEQFF. The CDR3 bases are TGCAGTGCTTGGACCGGACTAGCGGTGAACAATGAGCAGTTCTTC.

This clonotype was observed at least ten times. The V and J genes are TRBV7-8 and TRBJ2-7, with 7 positions matching TRBD2. The CDR3 spans 15 residues. CDR1 SGHVS and CDR2 FQNEAQ come from the germline V gene. With 1 base clipped from V and 3 bases from J, the junction kept 6 bases outside the gene matches. CDR3 nucleotides: TGTGCCAGCAGCTTAGTCTCGGGAGGAATCTACGAGCAGTACTTC. This encodes CASSLVSGGIYEQYF.